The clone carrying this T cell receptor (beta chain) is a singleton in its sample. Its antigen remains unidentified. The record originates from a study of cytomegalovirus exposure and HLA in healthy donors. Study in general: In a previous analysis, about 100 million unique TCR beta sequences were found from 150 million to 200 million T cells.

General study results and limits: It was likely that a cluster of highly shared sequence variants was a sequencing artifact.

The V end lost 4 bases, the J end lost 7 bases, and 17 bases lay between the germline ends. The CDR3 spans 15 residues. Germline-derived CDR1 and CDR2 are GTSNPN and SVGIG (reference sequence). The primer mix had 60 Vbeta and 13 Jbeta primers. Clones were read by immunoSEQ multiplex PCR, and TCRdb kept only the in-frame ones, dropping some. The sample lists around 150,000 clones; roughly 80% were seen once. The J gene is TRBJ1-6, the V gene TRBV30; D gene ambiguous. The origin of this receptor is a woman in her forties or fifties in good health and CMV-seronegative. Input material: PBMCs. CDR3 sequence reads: CAWTRTGGSNSPLHF. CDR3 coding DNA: TGTGCCTGGACCAGGACGGGAGGTTCGAATTCACCCCTCCACTTT.